Presented here are 5 T cell receptor beta chains from one specimen sequenced in a study of T cells in women clearing cervical HPV infection (dated by TCRdb to the late 2010s). Library preparation employed the immunoSEQ multiplex PCR assay. The immuneACCESS repertoire file appears here via TCRdb, limited to in-frame rearrangements. These files lack a portion of the clones; in checked studies, under half of the deficit traces to unresolved V genes, and the cause of the others is not known. The data table for this sample lists tens of thousands of clones. Of the sample, under 5.5% falls within the top ten clones. Material for sequencing was blood buffy coat. Source of these receptors: a woman between 18 and 70 years old with a cervical HPV16 infection that either progressed to CIN3+ or cleared (not recorded which).

Comment on this clone: The missing CDR3 end, 3 residues past where the read stops, is filled in from the germline J gene. J is TRBJ1-1 and V is TRBV30; no definite D call. V lost 2 bases to trimming and J lost 5 bases, with 15 bases between them. CDR3 size: 14 residues. Germline lookup yields CDR1 GTSNPN and CDR2 SVGIG (reference sequence). The CDR3 here is CAWSPTARVTEAFF. The DNA read from the CDR3 is TGTGCCTGGAGTCCTACTGCCCGAGTAACTGAA.

With regard to this clone: Coverage ceases 3 residues before the CDR3 finishes, and the germline J gene fills in the end. The chain employs TRBV5-1 and TRBJ2-3, with D possibly TRBD1 on 6 matching bases. Looked up from germline, CDR1 is SGHRS and CDR2 is YFSETQ. The CDR3 is 14 amino acids. The germline V and J ends were trimmed by 0 bases and 4 bases, with 9 bases remaining between them. The CDR3 reads CASSLGQAADTQYF. CDR3 bases read: TGCGCCAGCAGCTTGGGACAGGCGGCAGATACG.

Comments on this clone: The read ends 3 residues shy of where the CDR3 ends; the end is completed using the germline J gene. The rearrangement uses TRBV20-1 and TRBJ2-1, with TRBD1 matching 9 bases. CDR1 is DFQATT and CDR2 is SNEGSKA in the germline V gene (reference sequence). The CDR3 totals 14 residues. J lost 6 bases, V lost 6 bases, and 9 bases had no gene match. The CDR3 sequence is CSAWTGDRANEQFF. The DNA read from the CDR3 is TGCAGTGCATGGACAGGGGATAGAGCCAATGAG.

Notes on this clone: Sequencing ends 3 residues short of the CDR3 end; the germline J gene provides the rest. The chain has TRBV20-1 and TRBJ1-5; D possibly corresponds to TRBD1 (5 bases). Germline V gene lookup returns CDR1 DFQATT and CDR2 SNEGSKA (reference sequence). The CDR3 has 15 amino acids. Trimming pared 3 bases from V and 3 bases from J, leaving 15 bases between. The CDR3 sequence: CSASTTQGFNQPQHF. The DNA read from the CDR3 is TGCAGTGCTAGCACCACTCAGGGATTCAATCAGCCC.

With respect to this clone: The read stops 3 residues short of the end of the CDR3; the missing end is completed from the germline J gene. The genes are TRBV20-1 and TRBJ2-2; weak D call: TRBD1 (6 bases). V lost 5 bases and J lost 6, with 13 bases in between. The CDR3 length is 13 residues. Germline CDR1 is DFQATT and CDR2 is SNEGSKA (reference sequence). CDR3: CSARDRSAGELFF. CDR3 bases read: TGCAGTGCTCGCGACAGGAGCGCCGGGGAG.